These T cell receptor beta chains were read from a single sample in a study of T cells in Graves' hyperthyroidism and ophthalmopathy. TCRdb passed the multiplex PCR reads through MiXCR, listing each CDR3 protein once. The sample includes 490,000 or so distinct CDR3 sequences, 22% seen only once; the top ten take about 53%. Sequenced sample: blood. The receptors were sampled from a woman between 65 and 79 years old with Graves' ophthalmopathy. The CDR3 runs from the conserved cysteine through the conserved F or W. A D gene is named only where the DNA matches it firmly. The size field is filled for only some rows; it gives once, few, many or a size class.

>TRBV10-3|few|NA|TRBJ2-7
CAISESSGEQYF
TGTGCCATCAGTGAGTCGTCGGGCGAGCAGTACTTC
>TRBV18|few|NA|TRBJ1-1
CASSPTQAKNTEAFF
TGTGCCAGCTCACCAACCCAGGCAAAGAACACTGAAGCTTTCTTT
>TRBV6-5|once|NA|TRBJ2-6
CASSSPLTGANVLTF
TGTGCCAGCAGTTCCCCCTTAACTGGGGCCAACGTCCTGACTTTC
>TRBV6-1|many|NA|TRBJ2-1
CASRLTTGSYNEQFF
TGTGCCAGCAGGCTAACTACAGGGTCCTACAATGAGCAGTTCTTC
>TRBV6-2/TRBV6-3|NA|NA|TRBJ2-7
CASSRNDRRYEQYF
TGTGCCAGCAGCCGCAACGACAGGAGGTACGAGCAGTACTTC
>TRBV6-2/TRBV6-3|many|TRBD2|TRBJ2-1
CASSYPIVGGPINEQFF
TGTGCCAGCAGTTACCCCATTGTGGGAGGGCCAATTAATGAGCAGTTCTTC
>TRBV29-1|few|NA|TRBJ1-1
CSVLDPGTEAFF
TGCAGCGTATTGGACCCCGGGACTGAAGCTTTCTTT
>TRBV28|NA|NA|TRBJ1-2
CASSLNAGGRISGYTF
TGTGCCAGCAGTTTAAACGCAGGTGGGCGGATAAGTGGCTACACCTTC
>TRBV3-1|many|NA|TRBJ1-1
CASSLKTATEAFF
TGTGCCAGCAGCCTTAAGACAGCCACTGAAGCTTTCTTT
>TRBV5-4|few|NA|TRBJ2-1
CASNGGAPSSYNEQFF
TGTGCCAGCAATGGCGGGGCGCCTAGCTCCTACAATGAGCAGTTCTTC
>TRBV5-1|NA|NA|TRBJ2-7
CASSLEGGPYEQYF
TGCGCCAGCAGCTTGGAGGGGGGGCCCTACGAGCAGTACTTC
>TRBV7-9|once|NA|TRBJ1-4
CASSLVRKGGHSINEKLFF
TGTGCCAGCAGCTTAGTCCGGAAGGGGGGGCACAGCATCAATGAAAAACTGTTTTTT
>TRBV5-6|few|NA|TRBJ2-7
CASSLEGGNTYEQYF
TGTGCCAGCAGCTTGGAGGGGGGGAACACCTACGAGCAGTACTTC
>TRBV3-1|many|NA|TRBJ2-1
CASSQVAGSEQFF
TGTGCCAGCAGCCAAGTGGCTGGGAGTGAGCAGTTCTTC
>TRBV5-1|few|NA|TRBJ2-3
CASSLVAGTDTQYF
TGCGCCAGCAGCTTGGTGGCAGGGACAGATACGCAGTATTTT
>TRBV30|few|NA|TRBJ1-2
CAWRHHFYGYTF
TGTGCCTGGAGGCACCACTTCTATGGCTACACCTTC
>TRBV3-1|NA|TRBD2|TRBJ2-2
CASSQSTSGRLRDTGELFF
TGTGCCAGCAGCCAATCGACTAGCGGGAGATTACGGGACACCGGGGAGCTGTTTTTT
>TRBV20-1|NA|NA|TRBJ2-7
CSAAPLAVSSYEQYF
TGCAGTGCCGCACCGTTAGCGGTAAGCTCCTACGAGCAGTACTTC
>TRBV2|few|TRBD1|TRBJ1-2
CASSEGSGGVGGDLNGYTF
TGTGCCAGCAGTGAAGGAAGCGGCGGGGTAGGGGGCGACCTGAATGGCTACACCTTC
>TRBV28|NA|TRBD2|TRBJ2-2
CASRLAGVTGKLFF
TGTGCCAGCAGACTAGCGGGAGTCACCGGGAAGCTGTTTTTT
>TRBV9|few|NA|TRBJ2-5
CASSPHGLQETQYF
TGTGCCAGCAGCCCCCACGGCTTACAAGAGACCCAGTACTTC
>TRBV24-1|few|NA|TRBJ2-7
CATSATTRGEQYF
TGTGCCACCAGTGCTACGACCCGGGGAGAGCAGTACTTC
>TRBV20-1|NA|TRBD1|TRBJ2-3
CSARRTGPATDTQYF
TGCAGTGCTAGGAGGACAGGACCGGCAACAGATACGCAGTATTTT
>TRBV7-3|many|TRBD2|TRBJ2-2
CASSFLAGAGTGELFF
TGTGCCAGCAGCTTCTTAGCGGGAGCAGGCACCGGGGAGCTGTTTTTT
>TRBV28|many|NA|TRBJ1-2
CASSLGGPYGYTF
TGTGCCAGCAGTTTGGGGGGCCCCTATGGCTACACCTTC
>TRBV9|NA|NA|TRBJ1-1
CASSPEGGRTEAFF
TGTGCCAGCAGCCCGGAAGGGGGGCGGACTGAAGCTTTCTTT
>TRBV5-1|few|NA|TRBJ2-5
CASVAGNGEETQYF
TGCGCCAGCGTCGCGGGGAATGGGGAAGAGACCCAGTACTTC
>TRBV9|NA|NA|TRBJ2-3
CASSERAEDTQYF
TGTGCCAGCAGCGAAAGGGCCGAAGATACGCAGTATTTT
>TRBV2|NA|NA|TRBJ2-3
CASSGGATDTQYF
TGTGCCAGCAGTGGGGGGGCTACAGATACGCAGTATTTT
>TRBV6-1|few|NA|TRBJ1-2
CASSEAGAYYTF
TGTGCCAGCAGTGAAGCAGGGGCCTACTACACCTTC
>TRBV2|many|TRBD1|TRBJ1-2
CASSERQGYGYTF
TGTGCCAGCAGTGAAAGACAGGGGTATGGCTACACCTTC
>TRBV12-3/TRBV12-4|many|TRBD1|TRBJ1-5
CASRPGTVNQPQHF
TGTGCCAGCAGGCCCGGGACAGTCAATCAGCCCCAGCATTTT
>TRBV20-1|few|NA|TRBJ1-2
CSASSRGLGYGYTF
TGCAGTGCTAGTAGCAGAGGGTTGGGCTATGGCTACACCTTC
>TRBV15|NA|TRBD1|TRBJ1-6
CATSRDRTGGRSPLHF
TGTGCCACCAGCAGAGATCGGACAGGGGGACGGTCACCCCTCCACTTT
>TRBV10-3|few|NA|TRBJ2-3
CAISFAGGEVGGLGTDTQYF
TGTGCCATCAGTTTCGCAGGGGGCGAGGTGGGGGGACTAGGCACAGATACGCAGTATTTT
>TRBV28|many|TRBD1|TRBJ2-5
CASRKYRTGEGETQYF
TGTGCCAGCAGGAAATATCGGACAGGGGAGGGAGAGACCCAGTACTTC
>TRBV5-1|NA|NA|TRBJ2-7
CASSLEGASSYEQYF
TGCGCCAGCAGCTTGGAGGGAGCCTCGTCCTACGAGCAGTACTTC
>TRBV20-1|NA|NA|TRBJ1-1
CSARVRGGLVWNTEAFF
TGCAGTGCTAGAGTGAGGGGGGGGTTGGTGTGGAACACTGAAGCTTTCTTT
>TRBV7-3|few|NA|TRBJ2-3
CASSPYSTVVADTQYF
TGTGCCAGCAGCCCATACTCGACAGTGGTGGCGGATACGCAGTATTTT
>TRBV10-3|NA|NA|TRBJ1-3
CAISESQGHSGNTIYF
TGTGCCATCAGTGAGTCACAGGGTCACTCTGGAAACACCATATATTTT
>TRBV5-6|few|TRBD1|TRBJ2-4
CASSWDGQGSHIQYF
TGTGCCAGCAGCTGGGATGGACAGGGGTCACACATTCAGTACTTC
>TRBV28|many|NA|TRBJ1-1
CASSFSGGNTEAFF
TGTGCCAGCAGTTTCTCGGGAGGGAACACTGAAGCTTTCTTT
>TRBV12-3/TRBV12-4|many|NA|TRBJ2-5
CASSFPDHEETQYF
TGTGCCAGCAGTTTTCCCGACCATGAAGAGACCCAGTACTTC
>TRBV19|NA|TRBD1|TRBJ1-5
CASTRRRDRGRNQPQHF
TGTGCCAGTACCCGCCGCCGGGACAGGGGGCGCAATCAGCCCCAGCATTTT
>TRBV12-3/TRBV12-4|many|TRBD2|TRBJ2-3
CASSSRGGGSTDTQYF
TGTGCCAGCAGTTCTAGGGGCGGGGGTAGCACAGATACGCAGTATTTT
>TRBV5-1|NA|NA|TRBJ2-1
CASREDRLVLFF
TGCGCCAGCAGAGAAGACAGGCTCGTTCTGTTCTTC
>TRBV19|few|NA|TRBJ2-3
CASSTNLVGTDTQYF
TGTGCCAGTAGTACCAATCTTGTTGGCACAGATACGCAGTATTTT
>TRBV15|NA|TRBD2|TRBJ2-3
CATSSSGVTDTQYF
TGTGCCACCAGCAGTAGCGGGGTCACAGATACGCAGTATTTT
>TRBV12-3/TRBV12-4|many|TRBD1|TRBJ2-7
CASRGQHLYEQYF
TGTGCCAGCAGGGGACAGCATCTCTACGAGCAGTACTTC
>TRBV24-1|NA|NA|TRBJ2-3
CATSVSSDTQYF
TGTGCCACCAGTGTGAGTTCAGATACGCAGTATTTT
>TRBV18|many|NA|TRBJ1-1
CASSPRGENTEAFF
TGTGCCAGCAGTCCGAGAGGGGAGAACACTGAAGCTTTCTTT
>TRBV18|once|TRBD2|TRBJ2-1
CASSPARTSGRGGEQFF
TGTGCCAGCTCGCCAGCTCGGACTAGCGGGAGGGGAGGTGAGCAGTTCTTC
>TRBV19|few|TRBD2|TRBJ2-1
CASSIGLAGGLEQFF
TGTGCCAGTAGTATTGGGCTAGCGGGAGGGCTGGAGCAGTTCTTC
>TRBV18|few|NA|TRBJ2-5
CASSLTGSGETQYF
TGTGCCAGCTCACTCACAGGGTCGGGAGAGACCCAGTACTTC
>TRBV5-1|NA|NA|TRBJ2-5
CASSWRDVGLQETQYF
TGCGCCAGCAGCTGGCGGGACGTTGGCCTCCAAGAGACCCAGTACTTC
>TRBV20-1|NA|NA|TRBJ2-5
CSANRFQETQYF
TGCAGTGCTAACAGGTTCCAAGAGACCCAGTACTTC